This T cell receptor beta chain was obtained from a study of tumor-infiltrating lymphocytes in oesophageal squamous cell carcinoma. J gave up 2 bases and V 6 bases, and 4 bases lay outside the gene matches. The CDR3 totals 14 residues. The V gene's germline CDR1 is MNHNS and CDR2 SASEGT. TCRdb passed the PCR reads through MiXCR, listing each CDR3 protein once. The repertoire has tens of thousands of distinct CDR3 sequences, around 40% of them found once; the top ten carry less than 30%. What was sequenced was esophageal tumor tissue. The chain links TRBV6-1 to TRBJ1-3, with 7 bases matching TRBD1. This sequence originates from a male donor with esophageal squamous cell carcinoma. CDR3 amino acids: CASRRQGAGNTIYF. The CDR3, as DNA: TGTGCCAGCAGACGACAGGGCGCTGGAAACACCATATATTTT.